This TCR beta chain is from a study of cytomegalovirus exposure and HLA in healthy donors. This clone has a handful of counts. The target antigen is unknown. The PCR used 60 Vbeta and 13 Jbeta primers. Method: immunoSEQ multiplex PCR; TCRdb's copy keeps in-frame clones and lacks some. The sample has more than 130,000 clones, nearly 80% seen once. Whole-study results and caveats: Later genetic work tied a missense DCLRE1C variant to beta-chain V and J trimming. An Asian-associated ancestry cluster reportedly showed fewer N-insertions than the approximately 700-donor mean in a later analysis. HLA-A and HLA-B allele assignments for most subjects were reportedly predicted accurately using TCR beta sequences. Analysis performed later found 15,000 or so TCR beta sequences associated with HLA alleles at 0.05 false discovery rate.

CDR1 SNHLY and CDR2 FYNNEI come from the germline V gene. This CDR3 contains 14 residues. V was shortened by 4 bases and J by 7 bases, with 16 bases between the two germline ends. The chain uses TRBV2 and TRBJ2-5; tentatively, D is TRBD2 (5 bases). The source material was PBMCs. The receptor comes from a male donor in good health and CMV-seronegative. The CDR3 region has the DNA TGTGCCAGCAGTGTGACTACTTTGGAAGGGACCCAGTACTTC. Protein: CASSVTTLEGTQYF.